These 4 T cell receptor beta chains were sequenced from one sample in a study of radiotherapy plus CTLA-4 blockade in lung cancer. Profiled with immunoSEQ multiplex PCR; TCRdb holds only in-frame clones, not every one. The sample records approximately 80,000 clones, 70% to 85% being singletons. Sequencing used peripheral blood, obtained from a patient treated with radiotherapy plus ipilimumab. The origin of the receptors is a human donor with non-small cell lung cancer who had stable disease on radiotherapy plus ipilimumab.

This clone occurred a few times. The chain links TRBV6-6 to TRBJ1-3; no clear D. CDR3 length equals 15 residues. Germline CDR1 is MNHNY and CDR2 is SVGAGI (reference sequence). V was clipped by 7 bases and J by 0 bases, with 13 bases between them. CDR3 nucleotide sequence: TGTGCCAGCATCTTAGGAAGAAGCTCTGGAAACACCATATATTTT. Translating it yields CASILGRSSGNTIYF.

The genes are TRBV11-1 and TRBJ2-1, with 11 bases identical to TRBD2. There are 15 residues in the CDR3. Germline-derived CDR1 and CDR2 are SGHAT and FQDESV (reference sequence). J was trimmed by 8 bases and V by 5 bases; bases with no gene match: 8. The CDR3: CASSMTSGEFDEQFF. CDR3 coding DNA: TGTGCCAGCAGCATGACTAGCGGGGAATTTGATGAGCAGTTCTTC.

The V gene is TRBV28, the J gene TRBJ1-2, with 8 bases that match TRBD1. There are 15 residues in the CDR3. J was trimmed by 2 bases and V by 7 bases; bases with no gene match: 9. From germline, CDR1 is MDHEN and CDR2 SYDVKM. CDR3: CASTDGSGGNYGYTF. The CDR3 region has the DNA TGTGCCAGCACCGACGGGTCAGGGGGCAACTATGGCTACACCTTC.

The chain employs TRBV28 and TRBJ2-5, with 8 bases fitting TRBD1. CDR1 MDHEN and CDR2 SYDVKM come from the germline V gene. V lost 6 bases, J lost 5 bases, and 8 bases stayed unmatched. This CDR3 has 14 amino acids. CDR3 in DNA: TGTGCCAGCAGCTCATCAGGGGGCTGGGAGACCCAGTACTTC. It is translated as CASSSSGGWETQYF.